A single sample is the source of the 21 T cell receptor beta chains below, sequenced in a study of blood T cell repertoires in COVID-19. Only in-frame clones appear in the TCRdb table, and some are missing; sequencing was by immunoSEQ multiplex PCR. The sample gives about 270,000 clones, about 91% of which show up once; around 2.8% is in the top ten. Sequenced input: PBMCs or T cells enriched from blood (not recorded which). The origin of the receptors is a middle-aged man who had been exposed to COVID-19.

The DNA for the CDR3 is TGTGCCAGCCCCCTAGCGGGAGCCTACAATGAGCAGTTCTTC. It translates to CASPLAGAYNEQFF. This sequence joins TRBV2 and TRBJ2-1, with TRBD2 matching over 10 bases. CDR1 SNHLY and CDR2 FYNNEI come from the germline V gene. V lost 8 bases and J lost 2; bases outside the gene matches: 3. This CDR3 contains 14 residues.

This chain's CDR3 is CASSVEPSGYTDTQYF. In DNA, the CDR3 is TGTGCCAGCAGCGTAGAGCCTAGCGGATACACAGATACGCAGTATTTT. The chain recombines TRBV9 with TRBJ2-3; 7 positions agree with TRBD2. Per the germline V gene, CDR1 is SGDLS and CDR2 is YYNGEE. The CDR3 consists of 16 residues. V lost 0 bases, J lost 2 bases, and 6 bases stayed unmatched. The full variable domain, completed using reference TRBV9 and TRBJ2-3, is DSGVTQTPKHLITATGQRVTLRCSPRSGDLSVYWYQQSLDQGLQFLIQYYNGEERAKGNILERFSAQQFPDLHSELNLSSLELGDSALYFCASSVEPSGYTDTQYFGPGTRLTVL.

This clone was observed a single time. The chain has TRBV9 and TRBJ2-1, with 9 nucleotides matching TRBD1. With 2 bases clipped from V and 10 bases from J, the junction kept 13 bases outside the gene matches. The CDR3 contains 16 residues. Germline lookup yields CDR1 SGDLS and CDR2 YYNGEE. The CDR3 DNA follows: TGTGCCAGCAGCGTTAACACGGAGGGGACAGGGTTCGAGCAGTTCTTC. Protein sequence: CASSVNTEGTGFEQFF.

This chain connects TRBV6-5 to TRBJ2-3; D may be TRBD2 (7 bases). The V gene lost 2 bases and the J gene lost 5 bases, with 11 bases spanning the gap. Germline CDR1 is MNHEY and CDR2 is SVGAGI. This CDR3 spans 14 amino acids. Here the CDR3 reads CASSYAGAEDTQYF. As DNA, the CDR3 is TGTGCCAGCAGTTACGCGGGGGCCGAAGATACGCAGTATTTT.

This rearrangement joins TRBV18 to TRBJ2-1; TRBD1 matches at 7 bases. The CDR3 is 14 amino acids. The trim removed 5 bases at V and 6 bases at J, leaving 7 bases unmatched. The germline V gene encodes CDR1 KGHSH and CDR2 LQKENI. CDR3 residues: CASSTGTVINEQFF. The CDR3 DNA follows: TGTGCCAGCTCAACCGGGACAGTCATCAATGAGCAGTTCTTC.

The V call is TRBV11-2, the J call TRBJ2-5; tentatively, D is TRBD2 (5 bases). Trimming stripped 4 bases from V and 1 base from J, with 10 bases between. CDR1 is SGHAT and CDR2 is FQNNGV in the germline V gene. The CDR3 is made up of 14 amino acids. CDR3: CASSYERSQETQYF. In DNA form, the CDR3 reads TGTGCCAGCAGCTATGAGCGGAGCCAAGAGACCCAGTACTTC.

The DNA for the CDR3 is TGTGCCAGCAGCCATCCGACGAACGGGGAGAACACTGAAGCTTTCTTT. It yields the protein CASSHPTNGENTEAFF. This chain joins TRBV4-2 and TRBJ1-1; D uncertain. V lost 3 bases, J lost 1 base, and 15 bases lay in between. From germline, CDR1 is LGHNA and CDR2 YNFKEQ. The CDR3 runs to 16 residues.

The CDR3 DNA is TGTGCCAGCAGCTTCCGCGGGAGGGCCGACGTGGATACGCAGTATTTT. Translation gives CASSFRGRADVDTQYF. This chain connects TRBV11-2 to TRBJ2-3, with TRBD2 matching over 9 bases. Germline values: CDR1 SGHAT, CDR2 FQNNGV. V was clipped by 3 bases and J by 6 bases; unmatched bases: 10. There are 16 residues in the CDR3.

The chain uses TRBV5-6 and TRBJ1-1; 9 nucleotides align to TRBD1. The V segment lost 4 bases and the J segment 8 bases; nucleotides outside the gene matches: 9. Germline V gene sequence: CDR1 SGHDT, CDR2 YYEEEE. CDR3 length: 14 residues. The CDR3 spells CASSNTGGALEAFF. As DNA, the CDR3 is TGTGCCAGCAGCAACACAGGGGGCGCATTGGAAGCTTTCTTT.

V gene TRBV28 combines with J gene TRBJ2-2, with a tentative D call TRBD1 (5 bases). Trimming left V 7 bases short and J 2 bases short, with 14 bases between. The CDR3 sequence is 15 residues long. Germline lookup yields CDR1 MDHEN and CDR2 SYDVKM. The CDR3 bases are TGTGCCAGCACAGGGCACATAGCAAACACCGGGGAGCTGTTTTTT. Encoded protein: CASTGHIANTGELFF.

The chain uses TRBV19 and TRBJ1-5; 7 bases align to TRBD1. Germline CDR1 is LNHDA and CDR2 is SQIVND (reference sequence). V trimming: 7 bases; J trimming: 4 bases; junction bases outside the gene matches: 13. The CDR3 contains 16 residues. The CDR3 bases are TGTGCCAGTACGACCCCTGCCGGGACAGATAATCAGCCCCAGCATTTT. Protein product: CASTTPAGTDNQPQHF.

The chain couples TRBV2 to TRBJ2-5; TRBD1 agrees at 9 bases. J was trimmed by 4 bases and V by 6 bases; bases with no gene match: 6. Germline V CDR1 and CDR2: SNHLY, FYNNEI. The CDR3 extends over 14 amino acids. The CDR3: CASRAGTGRETQYF. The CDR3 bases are TGTGCCAGCAGGGCGGGGACAGGGCGAGAGACCCAGTACTTC.

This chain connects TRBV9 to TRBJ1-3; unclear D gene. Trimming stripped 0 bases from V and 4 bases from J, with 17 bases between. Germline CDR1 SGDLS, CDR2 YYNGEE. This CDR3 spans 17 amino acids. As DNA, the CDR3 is TGTGCCAGCAGCGTAGCTCCGGGGAGTTCGGGGGGAAACACCATATATTTT. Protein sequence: CASSVAPGSSGGNTIYF.

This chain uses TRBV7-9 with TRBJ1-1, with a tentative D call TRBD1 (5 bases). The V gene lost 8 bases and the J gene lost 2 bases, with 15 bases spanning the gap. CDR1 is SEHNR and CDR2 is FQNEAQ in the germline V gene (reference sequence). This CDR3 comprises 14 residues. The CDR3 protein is CASLVGGRNTEAFF. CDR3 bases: TGTGCCAGCCTAGTCGGGGGAAGAAACACTGAAGCTTTCTTT. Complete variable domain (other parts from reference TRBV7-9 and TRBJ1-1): DTGVSQNPRHKITKRGQNVTFRCDPISEHNRLYWYRQTLGQGPEFLTYFQNEAQLEKSRLLSDRFSAERPKGSFSTLEIQRTEQGDSAMYLCASLVGGRNTEAFFGQGTRLTVV.

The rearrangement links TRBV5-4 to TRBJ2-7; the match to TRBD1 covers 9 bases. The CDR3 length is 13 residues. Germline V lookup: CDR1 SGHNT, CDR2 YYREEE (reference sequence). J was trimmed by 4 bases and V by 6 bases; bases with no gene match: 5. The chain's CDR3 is CASKGQGSYEQYF. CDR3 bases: TGTGCCAGCAAAGGACAGGGGTCGTACGAGCAGTACTTC.

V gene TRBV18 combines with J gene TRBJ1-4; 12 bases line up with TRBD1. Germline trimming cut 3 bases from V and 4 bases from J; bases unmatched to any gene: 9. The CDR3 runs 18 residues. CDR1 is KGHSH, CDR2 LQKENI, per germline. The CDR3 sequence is CASSPGRDRGPGNEKLFF. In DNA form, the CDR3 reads TGTGCCAGCTCACCCGGCCGGGACAGGGGGCCGGGTAATGAAAAACTGTTTTTT. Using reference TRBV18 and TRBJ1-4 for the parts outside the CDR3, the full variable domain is NAGVMQNPRHLVRRRGQEARLRCSPMKGHSHVYWYRQLPEEGLKFMVYLQKENIIDESGMPKERFSAEFPKEGPSILRIQQVVRGDSAAYFCASSPGRDRGPGNEKLFFGSGTQLSVL.

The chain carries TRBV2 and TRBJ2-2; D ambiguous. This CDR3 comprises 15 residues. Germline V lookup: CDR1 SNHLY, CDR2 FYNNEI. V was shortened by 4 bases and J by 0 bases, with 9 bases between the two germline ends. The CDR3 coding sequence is TGTGCCAGCAGTGCTGTTTTTACGAACACCGGGGAGCTGTTTTTT. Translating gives CASSAVFTNTGELFF.

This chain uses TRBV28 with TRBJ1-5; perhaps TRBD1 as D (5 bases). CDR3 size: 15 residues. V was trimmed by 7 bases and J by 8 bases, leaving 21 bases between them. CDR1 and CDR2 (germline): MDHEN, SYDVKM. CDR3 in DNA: TGTGCCAGCACCCCCCGACAGCTACTTATCGAGCCCCAGCATTTT. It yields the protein CASTPRQLLIEPQHF.

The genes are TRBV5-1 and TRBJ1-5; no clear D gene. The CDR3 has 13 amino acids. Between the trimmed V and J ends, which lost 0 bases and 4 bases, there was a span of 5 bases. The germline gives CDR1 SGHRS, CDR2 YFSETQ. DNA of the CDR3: TGCGCCAGCAGCTTGGATGTAAATCAGCCCCAGCATTTT. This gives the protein CASSLDVNQPQHF.

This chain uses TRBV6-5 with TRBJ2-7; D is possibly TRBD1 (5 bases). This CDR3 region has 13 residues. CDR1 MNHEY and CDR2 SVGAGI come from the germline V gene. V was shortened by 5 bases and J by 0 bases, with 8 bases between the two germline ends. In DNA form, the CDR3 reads TGTGCCAGCAGTCAACAGGACTCCTACGAGCAGTACTTC. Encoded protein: CASSQQDSYEQYF.

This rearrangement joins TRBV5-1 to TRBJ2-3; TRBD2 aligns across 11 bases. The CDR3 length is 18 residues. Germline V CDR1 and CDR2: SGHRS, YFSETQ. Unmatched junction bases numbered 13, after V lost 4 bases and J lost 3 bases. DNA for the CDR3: TGCGCCAGCAGCCTACCGGGACTAGCGGTGGGTAGGACAGATACGCAGTATTTT. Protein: CASSLPGLAVGRTDTQYF.